This T cell receptor (beta chain) was captured in a study of PD-L1 blockade in urothelial cancer. About the study: Blood was tested 3 weeks (second dose) and 6 weeks into treatment.

Germline loops: CDR1 SGHVS, CDR2 FNYEAQ. This CDR3 is built from 14 residues. J gave up 3 bases and V 0 bases, and 1 base lay outside the gene matches. The sample's time point: peripheral blood 6 weeks after treatment start. Patients in the study were battling locally advanced or metastatic urothelial carcinoma. Measured with immunoSEQ multiplex PCR; TCRdb has only the in-frame clones, and not every one. The sample consists of roughly 50,000 clones, roughly 80% of them appearing once. Here the sequenced sample was PBMCs, taken around atezolizumab (anti-PD-L1) treatment. The TCR originated in a man aged 70-80 years with urothelial cancer. The chain couples TRBV7-6 to TRBJ2-7; 8 nucleotides match TRBD1. CDR3 region: CASSLAGQVYEQYF. The CDR3 DNA sequence: TGTGCCAGCAGCTTAGCGGGACAGGTCTACGAGCAGTACTTC.